This is a list of T cell receptor beta chains from one sample in a study of vaccination and CD4 T cells after COVID-19. Each CDR3 protein gets one entry after TCRdb re-called the PCR reads with MiXCR. The sample carries around 28,000 distinct CDR3 sequences, around 53% recorded once. The sequences come from CD4+ T cells from blood, collected about 7 months after SARS-CoV-2 vaccination. Receptor source: a human donor who had recovered from COVID-19. Both conserved end residues are part of each CDR3. The order of the fields is clone size, D gene, J gene, V gene, CDR3 DNA, CDR3 protein. A D gene is named only where the DNA matches it firmly. Size tells how often a clone was seen (once, few, many) or the class of an expanded clone, and some rows leave it out.

clone size: .; D gene: TRBD2; J gene: TRBJ2-1; V gene: TRBV24-1; CDR3 DNA: TGTGCCACCAGTGATCCCGGGACTAGATCCTACAATGAGCAGTTCTTC; CDR3 protein: CATSDPGTRSYNEQFF
clone size: few; D gene: .; J gene: TRBJ1-1; V gene: TRBV20-1; CDR3 DNA: TGCAGTGCTAACCCATGGGGGGGCAACACTGAAGCTTTCTTT; CDR3 protein: CSANPWGGNTEAFF
clone size: .; D gene: .; J gene: TRBJ2-1; V gene: TRBV7-9; CDR3 DNA: TGTGCCAGCAGCCGCGGAGGCACGTCCAGCAATGAGCAGTTCTTC; CDR3 protein: CASSRGGTSSNEQFF
clone size: .; D gene: .; J gene: TRBJ2-7; V gene: TRBV20-1; CDR3 DNA: TGCAGTGCTAGAGTACCCCTGGGGGGAAGCTCCTACGAGCAGTACTTC; CDR3 protein: CSARVPLGGSSYEQYF
clone size: .; D gene: .; J gene: TRBJ2-1; V gene: TRBV7-6; CDR3 DNA: TGTGCCACGGGGGACTACAATGAGCAGTTCTTC; CDR3 protein: CATGDYNEQFF
clone size: .; D gene: .; J gene: TRBJ2-7; V gene: TRBV6-5; CDR3 DNA: TGTGCCAGCAGTTACTCGATTAGTTCCTACGAGCAGTACTTC; CDR3 protein: CASSYSISSYEQYF
clone size: .; D gene: .; J gene: TRBJ2-3; V gene: TRBV7-6; CDR3 DNA: TGTGCTAGCAGCCAAACGGACGCCACAGATACGCAGTATTTT; CDR3 protein: CASSQTDATDTQYF
clone size: .; D gene: .; J gene: TRBJ2-3; V gene: TRBV28; CDR3 DNA: TGTGCCAGCAGTTACTTACTCCTTAGTTCAGATACGCAGTATTTT; CDR3 protein: CASSYLLLSSDTQYF
clone size: .; D gene: TRBD2; J gene: TRBJ2-7; V gene: TRBV7-2; CDR3 DNA: TGTGCCAGCAGCCCGAGCCTCCGACTAGCGGGAGGGGGGGTCGAGCAGTACTTC; CDR3 protein: CASSPSLRLAGGGVEQYF
clone size: few; D gene: .; J gene: TRBJ1-5; V gene: TRBV29-1; CDR3 DNA: TGCAGCGTTGGTACAGAACAGCCCCAGCATTTT; CDR3 protein: CSVGTEQPQHF
clone size: few; D gene: TRBD2; J gene: TRBJ2-1; V gene: TRBV20-1; CDR3 DNA: TGCAGTGCTAGAGATCTGGCGGCGGGAGGGGGTGATAATGAGCAGTTCTTC; CDR3 protein: CSARDLAAGGGDNEQFF
clone size: .; D gene: .; J gene: TRBJ2-1; V gene: TRBV6-5; CDR3 DNA: TGTGCCAGCAGTTACTTACAAGGGGTTACGGACTACAATGAGCAGTTCTTC; CDR3 protein: CASSYLQGVTDYNEQFF
clone size: .; D gene: .; J gene: TRBJ2-5; V gene: TRBV6-4; CDR3 DNA: TGTGCCAGCAGTTCCTCCGGGACGATTGAGACCCAGTACTTC; CDR3 protein: CASSSSGTIETQYF
clone size: few; D gene: TRBD2; J gene: TRBJ2-2; V gene: TRBV7-3; CDR3 DNA: TGTGCCAGCAGCTCCGGTGGGAGGGACGGGGAGCTGTTTTTT; CDR3 protein: CASSSGGRDGELFF
clone size: .; D gene: .; J gene: TRBJ2-7; V gene: TRBV6-2/TRBV6-3; CDR3 DNA: TGTGCCAGCAACGACGGGGGACCCATCTACGAGCAGTACTTC; CDR3 protein: CASNDGGPIYEQYF
clone size: .; D gene: TRBD2; J gene: TRBJ2-5; V gene: TRBV7-7; CDR3 DNA: TGTGCTAGCAGCAAAGGACTAGCGGGAGGTTGGGCGGAGACCCAGTACTTC; CDR3 protein: CASSKGLAGGWAETQYF
clone size: .; D gene: TRBD2; J gene: TRBJ2-7; V gene: TRBV19; CDR3 DNA: TGTGCCAGTAGTATGGGCCCAGCGGGGGCCTCCTACGAGCAGTACTTC; CDR3 protein: CASSMGPAGASYEQYF
clone size: few; D gene: .; J gene: TRBJ1-5; V gene: TRBV20-1; CDR3 DNA: TGCAGTGCTAGAGATCGGCAGCAGCTGAATAGCAATCAGCCCCAGCATTTT; CDR3 protein: CSARDRQQLNSNQPQHF
clone size: .; D gene: .; J gene: TRBJ2-7; V gene: TRBV10-3; CDR3 DNA: TGTGCCGCCAGAGGGGATGGGTCAGGATTGATTATCTCGGGGGAGCAGTACTTC; CDR3 protein: CAARGDGSGLIISGEQYF
clone size: .; D gene: .; J gene: TRBJ2-1; V gene: TRBV15; CDR3 DNA: TGTGCCACCAGCACCGACAGAAGCGAGCAGTTCTTC; CDR3 protein: CATSTDRSEQFF
clone size: medium-sized; D gene: TRBD1; J gene: TRBJ2-3; V gene: TRBV6-1; CDR3 DNA: TGTGCCAGCAGTGAGGGACAGGGGGCAGATACGCAGTATTTT; CDR3 protein: CASSEGQGADTQYF
clone size: .; D gene: TRBD2; J gene: TRBJ2-7; V gene: TRBV6-4; CDR3 DNA: TGTGCCAGCAGCCAGCGGGAGTCTGGCGAGCAGTACTTC; CDR3 protein: CASSQRESGEQYF
clone size: .; D gene: .; J gene: TRBJ1-2; V gene: TRBV15; CDR3 DNA: TGTGCCACCAGCAGAGAAGGGCAGGGTTGGTATAACTATGGCTACACCTTC; CDR3 protein: CATSREGQGWYNYGYTF
clone size: .; D gene: TRBD2; J gene: TRBJ2-1; V gene: TRBV20-1; CDR3 DNA: TGCAGTGCTAGCCCTAGCGGGAGGCCCCTCGACAGAGATGAGCAGTTCTTC; CDR3 protein: CSASPSGRPLDRDEQFF
clone size: once; D gene: .; J gene: TRBJ2-3; V gene: TRBV6-1; CDR3 DNA: TGTGCCGGGGGATCCCGTAGCACAGATACGCAGTATTTT; CDR3 protein: CAGGSRSTDTQYF
clone size: .; D gene: TRBD2; J gene: TRBJ2-1; V gene: TRBV20-1; CDR3 DNA: TGCAGTGCTAGGAAACTAGCGGGAGGGGGCGATGAGCAGTTCTTC; CDR3 protein: CSARKLAGGGDEQFF
clone size: once; D gene: TRBD1; J gene: TRBJ1-3; V gene: TRBV7-2; CDR3 DNA: TGTGCCAGCAGCCAGAGGACAGGGGGTTCCTCTGGAAACACCATATATTTT; CDR3 protein: CASSQRTGGSSGNTIYF
clone size: .; D gene: .; J gene: TRBJ2-2; V gene: TRBV27; CDR3 DNA: TGTGCCAGCAGTTTTCCGGGCGGGGAGCTGTTTTTT; CDR3 protein: CASSFPGGELFF
clone size: .; D gene: .; J gene: TRBJ2-7; V gene: TRBV6-1; CDR3 DNA: TGTGCCAGCACCGGATCCTCCCGTGCCTACGAGCAGTACTTC; CDR3 protein: CASTGSSRAYEQYF
clone size: .; D gene: .; J gene: TRBJ2-7; V gene: TRBV7-9; CDR3 DNA: TGTGCCAGCAGCTTAGGAGGGCCTTCCTACGAGCAGTACTTC; CDR3 protein: CASSLGGPSYEQYF
clone size: few; D gene: TRBD2; J gene: TRBJ2-3; V gene: TRBV6-4; CDR3 DNA: TGTGCCAGCAGTGAAGCGGGAGCCACAGATACGCAGTATTTT; CDR3 protein: CASSEAGATDTQYF
clone size: .; D gene: TRBD1; J gene: TRBJ1-5; V gene: TRBV7-8; CDR3 DNA: TGTGCCAGCAGCTTGGACAGGGTACTTTCTCAGCCCCAGCATTTT; CDR3 protein: CASSLDRVLSQPQHF
clone size: .; D gene: TRBD2; J gene: TRBJ2-1; V gene: TRBV7-3; CDR3 DNA: TGTGCCAGCAGCGCTAGCGGGAGTGAGAATGAGCAGTTCTTC; CDR3 protein: CASSASGSENEQFF
clone size: .; D gene: TRBD1; J gene: TRBJ2-1; V gene: TRBV19; CDR3 DNA: TGTGCCAGTAGGCGCCAGGGACAGGCTAATGAGCAGTTCTTC; CDR3 protein: CASRRQGQANEQFF
clone size: .; D gene: .; J gene: TRBJ1-5; V gene: TRBV12-3/TRBV12-4; CDR3 DNA: TGTGCCAGCCGAGGAGGGCTTCAGCCCCAGCATTTT; CDR3 protein: CASRGGLQPQHF
clone size: few; D gene: TRBD1; J gene: TRBJ1-5; V gene: TRBV19; CDR3 DNA: TGTGCCACTAAGAGGACAGGGAGGAGCAATCAGCCCCAGCATTTT; CDR3 protein: CATKRTGRSNQPQHF
clone size: few; D gene: .; J gene: TRBJ2-7; V gene: TRBV27; CDR3 DNA: TGTGCCCCGTCTTGGACTAAGACCTACGAGCAGTACTTC; CDR3 protein: CAPSWTKTYEQYF
clone size: .; D gene: .; J gene: TRBJ2-1; V gene: TRBV7-8; CDR3 DNA: TGTGCCAGCAGCTTATACGTCCGTTGGGCTCACAATGAGCAGTTCTTC; CDR3 protein: CASSLYVRWAHNEQFF
clone size: .; D gene: TRBD2; J gene: TRBJ2-7; V gene: TRBV6-1; CDR3 DNA: TGTGCCAGCAGGGTGACTAGCGGGAGCTCCTACGAGCAGTACTTC; CDR3 protein: CASRVTSGSSYEQYF
clone size: .; D gene: .; J gene: TRBJ1-5; V gene: TRBV2; CDR3 DNA: TGTGCCAGCCACGGCACAGGGCAAAATCAGCCCCAGCATTTT; CDR3 protein: CASHGTGQNQPQHF
clone size: .; D gene: .; J gene: TRBJ2-2; V gene: TRBV6-2/TRBV6-3; CDR3 DNA: TGTGCCAGCAGCCAGGGTGAAACCGGGGAGCTGTTTTTT; CDR3 protein: CASSQGETGELFF